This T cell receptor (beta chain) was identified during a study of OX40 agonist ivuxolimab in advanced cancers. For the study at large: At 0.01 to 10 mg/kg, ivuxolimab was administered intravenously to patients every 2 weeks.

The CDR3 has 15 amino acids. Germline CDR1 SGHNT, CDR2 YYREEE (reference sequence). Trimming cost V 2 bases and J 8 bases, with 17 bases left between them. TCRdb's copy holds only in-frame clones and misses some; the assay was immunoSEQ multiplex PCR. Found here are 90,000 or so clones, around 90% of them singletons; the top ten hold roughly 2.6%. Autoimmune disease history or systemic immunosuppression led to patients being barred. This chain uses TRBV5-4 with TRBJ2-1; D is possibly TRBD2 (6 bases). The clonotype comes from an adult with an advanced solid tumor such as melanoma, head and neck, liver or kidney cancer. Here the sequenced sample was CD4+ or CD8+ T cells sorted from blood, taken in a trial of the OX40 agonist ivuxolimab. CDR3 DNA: TGTGCCAGCAGCTTAGACTCGGGAGCAATCGATGAGCAGTTCTTC. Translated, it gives CASSLDSGAIDEQFF.